This entry lists 22 T cell receptor beta chains sequenced from one sample in a study of tumour-infiltrating T cells in Burkitt lymphoma. Assay used: immunoSEQ multiplex PCR; TCRdb lists only in-frame clones, some missing. The sample includes roughly 15,000 clones, around 80% of them seen just once. The sequenced sample consisted of tumor tissue. These receptors came from a human donor with diffuse large B-cell lymphoma.

J is TRBJ2-5 and V is TRBV11-2, with a tentative D call TRBD2 (6 bases). V was trimmed by 5 bases and J by 5 bases, leaving 12 bases between them. Germline CDR1 SGHAT, CDR2 FQNNGV. The CDR3 runs 13 residues. The CDR3 loop reads CASSATSHETQYF. DNA for the CDR3: TGTGCCAGCAGCGCGACTAGTCATGAGACCCAGTACTTC.

The gene calls are TRBV5-1 and TRBJ2-1, with D possibly being TRBD2 (6 bases). This CDR3 contains 17 residues. Deletions cut 5 bases from V and 9 bases from J, with 27 bases between. Germline V gene sequence: CDR1 SGHRS, CDR2 YFSETQ. For the CDR3, the DNA is TGCGCCAGCAGTACTCGCCCGTCGGGACTCCCAATTACTGAGCAGTTCTTC. Translating gives CASSTRPSGLPITEQFF.

The V and J genes are TRBV7-9 and TRBJ2-3, with 8 bases identical to TRBD2. The CDR3 loop spans 14 amino acids. The V segment lost 6 bases and the J segment 3 bases; nucleotides outside the gene matches: 5. Germline V CDR1 and CDR2: SEHNR, FQNEAQ (reference sequence). The CDR3 is CASRQRERTDTQYF. The CDR3 DNA follows: TGTGCCAGCAGACAGCGGGAGAGAACAGATACGCAGTATTTT. Together with reference TRBV7-9 and TRBJ2-3, the CDR3 gives the full variable domain: DTGVSQNPRHKITKRGQNVTFRCDPISEHNRLYWYRQTLGQGPEFLTYFQNEAQLEKSRLLSDRFSAERPKGSFSTLEIQRTEQGDSAMYLCASRQRERTDTQYFGPGTRLTVL.

The J gene is TRBJ1-2, the V gene TRBV28, with 9 bases lining up with TRBD1. The CDR3 is 15 residues long. V shed 1 base, J shed 8 bases, and the junction held 8 bases outside the gene matches. CDR1 is MDHEN and CDR2 is SYDVKM in the germline V gene. Here the CDR3 reads CASSLLTGGQEGYTF. The DNA of the CDR3 is TGTGCCAGCAGTTTATTGACAGGGGGACAAGAGGGCTACACCTTC.

This rearrangement joins TRBV5-1 to TRBJ1-1; D is unresolved. CDR3 size: 15 residues. Germline CDR1 SGHRS, CDR2 YFSETQ. V gave up 4 bases and J gave up 4 bases, with 17 bases separating them. DNA of the CDR3: TGCGCCAGCAGCCCCGGGAAGGGCGCGGTCACTGAAGCTTTCTTT. Translated, it gives CASSPGKGAVTEAFF.

Relative to its sample, this clone is medium-sized (0.01 to 0.1%). V is TRBV4-1 and J is TRBJ2-1; TRBD1 aligns across 9 bases. The CDR3 is 16 residues long. CDR1 and CDR2 (germline): MGHRA, YSYEKL. After removal of 2 bases from V and 8 bases from J, the junction contained 10 bases not matched to a gene. The DNA for the CDR3 is TGCGCCAGCAGCCAACCTCGGGACAGGGCGAAAGATGAGCAGTTCTTC. It translates to CASSQPRDRAKDEQFF.

The chain is built from TRBV14 and TRBJ1-1, with a weak D call TRBD1 (5 bases). Germline CDR1 and CDR2: SGHDN and FVKESK. V dropped 0 bases and J dropped 0 bases, with 20 bases sitting between them. The CDR3 covers 19 residues. The CDR3 nucleotides read TGTGCCAGCAGCCAAGATGTGCCTTATAAGGCAGGGTTGAACACTGAAGCTTTCTTT. Residues: CASSQDVPYKAGLNTEAFF.

J is TRBJ1-1 and V is TRBV19, with 10 bases aligning to TRBD1. Germline V CDR1 and CDR2: LNHDA, SQIVND (reference sequence). This CDR3 has 14 amino acids. After removal of 4 bases from V and 12 bases from J, the junction contained 11 bases not matched to a gene. The CDR3 loop is CASSTSGTGEMTFF. In nucleotides, the CDR3 is TGTGCCAGTAGTACCTCCGGGACAGGGGAGATGACTTTCTTT.

The V gene is TRBV27, the J gene TRBJ2-7; D is perhaps TRBD1 or TRBD2 (5 bases each). Germline CDR1 reads MNHEY; CDR2 reads SMNVEV (reference sequence). The V end lost 3 bases, the J end lost 3 bases, and 12 bases lay between the germline ends. The CDR3 spans 14 residues. CDR3 region: CASSFRGRDYEQYF. The CDR3 DNA reads as TGTGCCAGCAGTTTTAGGGGACGAGACTACGAGCAGTACTTC.

The rearrangement links TRBV5-1 to TRBJ2-1; perhaps D is TRBD1 or TRBD2 (5 bases each). The CDR3 is 17 amino acids. Germline V gene data show CDR1 as SGHRS and CDR2 as YFSETQ. Trimming took off 0 bases at V and 8 bases at J, with 21 bases between the two ends. The CDR3 region has the DNA TGCGCCAGCAGCTTGGAGGCTGACTACGCCCTAGGGGATGAGCAGTTCTTC. Its protein product is CASSLEADYALGDEQFF.

A note on this clone: Other DNA sequences in the sample encode the same CDR3. V usage is TRBV5-6 and J usage is TRBJ2-7; D is perhaps TRBD1 (5 bases). V lost 5 bases, J lost 2 bases, and 14 bases lay in between. The V gene's germline CDR1 is SGHDT and CDR2 YYEEEE. The CDR3 length is 14 residues. CDR3 sequence: CASRQDIRPYEQYF. CDR3 coding DNA: TGTGCCAGCAGACAGGACATCCGACCCTACGAGCAGTACTTC.

The chain combines TRBV2 with TRBJ1-1; TRBD1 matches 7 bases. This CDR3 is built from 15 residues. V was clipped by 7 bases and J by 2 bases; unmatched bases: 10. Germline CDR1 is SNHLY and CDR2 is FYNNEI. For the CDR3, the DNA is TGTGCCAGCATCCGACAGGGAAGTAGAAACACTGAAGCTTTCTTT. Translated, it gives CASIRQGSRNTEAFF.

V gene TRBV5-1 combines with J gene TRBJ1-2; 10 bases are shared with TRBD1. With 4 bases clipped from V and 6 bases from J, the junction kept 12 bases outside the gene matches. The V gene's germline CDR1 is SGHRS and CDR2 YFSETQ. CDR3 length: 16 amino acids. The CDR3 DNA reads TGCGCCAGCAGCCCCTCCGGGACAGGGGCCCAGGATGGCTACACCTTC. Amino acids: CASSPSGTGAQDGYTF.

By its share, this clone is large. V is TRBV27 and J is TRBJ2-7; D unresolved. The CDR3 spans 13 residues. Germline CDR1 reads MNHEY; CDR2 reads SMNVEV (reference sequence). Trimming stripped 0 bases from V and 4 bases from J, with 7 bases between. The CDR3 region has the DNA TGTGCCAGCAGTTTATCCCTAGAGTACGAGCAGTACTTC. Encoded protein: CASSLSLEYEQYF.

The chain uses TRBV5-5 and TRBJ2-1; D is ambiguous. Trimming left V 4 bases short and J 8 bases short, with 31 bases between. The length of the CDR3 is 19 residues. The germline gives CDR1 SGHKS, CDR2 YYEKEE (reference sequence). CDR3 sequence (DNA): TGTGCCAGCAGCCCCCTACCTCATACCCTCCAAGCGCCCGAGGATGAGCAGTTCTTC. This sequence encodes CASSPLPHTLQAPEDEQFF. Drawing the rest from reference TRBV5-5 and TRBJ2-1, the complete variable domain is DAGVTQSPTHLIKTRGQQVTLRCSPISGHKSVSWYQQVLGQGPQFIFQYYEKEERGRGNFPDRFSARQFPNYSSELNVNALLLGDSALYLCASSPLPHTLQAPEDEQFFGPGTRLTVL.

The CDR3 bases are TGTGCCAGCAGCTACGGGACTCACTACGAGCAGTACGTC. Amino acid sequence: CASSYGTHYEQYV. This rearrangement joins TRBV5-5 to TRBJ2-7; D is perhaps TRBD2 (6 bases). The ends were cut back, 3 bases at V and 3 bases at J, with 10 bases in the middle. CDR1 SGHKS and CDR2 YYEKEE come from the germline V gene (reference sequence). The CDR3 covers 13 residues.

The genes are TRBV7-2 and TRBJ2-1; maybe TRBD2 (7 bases). The germline V and J ends were trimmed by 0 bases and 8 bases, with 20 bases remaining between them. In germline, CDR1 is SGHTA, CDR2 FQGNSA. The CDR3 has 17 amino acids. The CDR3 loop is CASSLALGRGRAHEQFF. The CDR3 DNA is TGTGCCAGCAGCTTAGCTCTAGGGCGGGGGCGTGCTCATGAGCAGTTCTTC.

This chain links TRBV4-2 with TRBJ2-6, with 10 bases lining up with TRBD1. J was trimmed by 2 bases and V by 4 bases; bases with no gene match: 11. This CDR3 contains 19 residues. Germline V gene data show CDR1 as LGHNA and CDR2 as YNFKEQ. For the CDR3, the DNA is TGTGCCAGCAGCCCCGAAGCGACAGGGGGCTTGGCTGGGGCCAACGTCCTGACTTTC. It is translated as CASSPEATGGLAGANVLTF.

Remarks on this clone: Different DNA sequences within this sample yield the same CDR3. The V and J genes are TRBV29-1 and TRBJ2-3; no reliable D call. The CDR3 is 10 amino acids. CDR1 SQVTM and CDR2 ANQGSEA come from the germline V gene. V was shortened by 4 bases and J by 4 bases, with 3 bases between the two germline ends. CDR3 bases: TGCAGCGTTGCAGCAGATACGCAGTATTTT. Its protein product is CSVAADTQYF.

This chain joins TRBV25-1 and TRBJ1-1; 8 bases match TRBD1. V was clipped by 0 bases and J by 11 bases; unmatched bases: 5. The CDR3 is made up of 13 amino acids. Germline values: CDR1 MGHDK, CDR2 SYGVNS. The CDR3: CASSEYQGAGAFF. Here the CDR3 DNA reads TGTGCCAGCAGTGAATATCAGGGGGCTGGGGCTTTCTTT. Drawing the rest from reference TRBV25-1 and TRBJ1-1, the complete variable domain is EADIYQTPRYLVIGTGKKITLECSQTMGHDKMYWYQQDPGMELHLIHYSYGVNSTEKGDLSSESTVSRIRTEHFPLTLESARPSHTSQYLCASSEYQGAGAFFGQGTRLTVV.

The rearrangement uses TRBV5-6 and TRBJ2-5; possibly TRBD1 for D (6 bases). Germline CDR1 and CDR2: SGHDT and YYEEEE. Trimming left V 4 bases short and J 1 base short, with 17 bases between. This CDR3 has 16 amino acids. CDR3 DNA sequence: TGTGCCAGCAGCACTACCTTGGGGACAATCCAAGAGACCCAGTACTTC. It yields the protein CASSTTLGTIQETQYF.

The chain recombines TRBV13 with TRBJ1-2, with D unresolved. Deletions cut 6 bases from V and 0 bases from J, with 5 bases between. The germline gives CDR1 PRHDT, CDR2 FYEKMQ (reference sequence). The CDR3 extends over 12 amino acids. The CDR3 loop reads CASSRANYGYTF. As DNA, the CDR3 is TGTGCCAGCAGTAGAGCTAACTATGGCTACACCTTC.